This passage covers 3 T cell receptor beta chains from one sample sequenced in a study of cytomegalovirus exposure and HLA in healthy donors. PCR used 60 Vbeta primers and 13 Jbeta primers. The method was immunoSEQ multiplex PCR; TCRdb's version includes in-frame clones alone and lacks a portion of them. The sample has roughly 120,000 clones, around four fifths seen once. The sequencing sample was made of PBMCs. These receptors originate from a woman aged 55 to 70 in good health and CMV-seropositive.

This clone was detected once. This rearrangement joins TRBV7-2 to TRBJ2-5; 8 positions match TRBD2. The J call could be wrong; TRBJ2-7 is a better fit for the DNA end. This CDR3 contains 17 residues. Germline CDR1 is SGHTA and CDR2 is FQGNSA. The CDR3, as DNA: TGTGCCAGCAGCGCGCGCCTGGGAGCGGGAGTTTTAAACGAGCAGTACTTC. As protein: CASSARLGAGVLNEQYF.

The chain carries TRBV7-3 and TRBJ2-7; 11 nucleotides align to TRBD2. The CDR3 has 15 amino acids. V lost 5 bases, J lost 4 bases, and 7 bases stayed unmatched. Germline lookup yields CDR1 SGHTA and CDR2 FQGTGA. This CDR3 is CASSRTSGSGYEQYF. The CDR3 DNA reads TGTGCCAGCAGCCGTACTAGCGGGAGCGGGTACGAGCAGTACTTC.

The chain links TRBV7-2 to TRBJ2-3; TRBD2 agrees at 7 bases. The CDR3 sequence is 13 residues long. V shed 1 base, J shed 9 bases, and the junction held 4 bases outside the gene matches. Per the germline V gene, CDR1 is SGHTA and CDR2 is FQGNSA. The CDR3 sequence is CASSLGSGGTQYF. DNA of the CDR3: TGTGCCAGCAGCTTAGGGTCGGGAGGAACGCAGTATTTT.